This entry concerns a single T cell receptor beta chain. This clonotype was picked up a small number of times. The antigen it binds to is not known. Within one base of it there is no much larger clone, and no base qualities were kept. This sample is part of a study of regulatory T cells in long-lasting Graves disease (dated by TCRdb to 2020 to 2022). About the full investigation: In the newly diagnosed Graves' disease group, patients had been taking antithyroid drugs for less than 3 months. Persistent Graves' disease patients were compared with newly diagnosed Graves' disease patients by peripheral blood TCR sequencing and RNA sequencing. The study took place in China and was registered as a clinical trial. TCR sequencing covered some 13 persistent and some 20 newly diagnosed Graves' disease patients, about 35 samples in total. Findings and caveats that apply to the study as a whole: Lower TCR Shannon entropy and fewer highly expanded clones were observed in persistent Graves' disease patients than in newly diagnosed patients, which suggested clonal expansion. Only the TCR beta chain was sequenced and analyzed. Peripheral blood alone was examined, since thyroid tissue, which constituted the primary lesion, could not be accessed. Persistent disease showed preferential use of TRBV28, TRBJ1-2 and TRBJ2-5, whereas newly diagnosed disease favored TRBV20-1 and TRBJ2-1. More public clonotypes were shared among persistent patients (roughly 3,000) than among newly diagnosed patients (approximately 1,000). As a limitation, the authors acknowledged that the small sample size may reduce accuracy.

Library generation was performed with multiplex PCR. The instrument given in TCRdb is Illumina HiSeq 4000. CDR3 regions were amplified by Arm-PCR with iRepertoire HTBI primers to construct TCR beta libraries. PCR products were gel purified before sequencing. As for how the authors treated the data: Across samples, about 64 TRBV and 15 or so TRBJ segments were identified and used for gene usage analysis of CDR3 amino acid clonotypes. Filtered high-quality paired reads were merged into contigs using COPE and FqMerger. Contigs were aligned with BLAST to IMGT TRBV, TRBD and TRBJ reference genes, and CDR3 was defined per IMGT. Highly expanded clones were defined as clonotypes with a frequency above 0.1%. Shannon entropy served as the measure of repertoire diversity, while the Gini coefficient captured V-J evenness. Clonotypes shared by more than one individual were considered public. The public reads were reprocessed in TCRdb via fastp at Q25 and MiXCR, keeping in-frame beta chains. Each entry merges the rows of one CDR3 protein and shows their most common DNA and genes. The V and J calls were not made by the authors but by TCRdb's processing. The sample contains hundreds of thousands of distinct CDR3 sequences, 15% to 20% of them found a single time. The ten largest account for 25% of the sample.

The germline ends are 15 bases apart after V is trimmed by 4 bases and J by 4 bases. CDR1 and CDR2 were assigned from the germline V gene as SGDLS and YYNGEE. The CDR3 has 15 amino acids, counting the end cysteine and phenylalanine. This entry keeps only the CDR3 DNA: 45 bases, framed from base 1. The meaning of the sample's time point label: newly diagnosed GD, antithyroid drugs for less than 3 months. RNA was extracted from PBMCs in TRIzol for both TCR sequencing and RNA sequencing. Graves' disease was diagnosed according to American Thyroid Association guidelines. Recruitment of patients was carried out at an endocrinology department in Xi'an, China. Each patient gave 7 to 9.5 milliliters of peripheral blood, collected in an EDTA anticoagulant tube. Ficoll Paque Plus density gradient separation was used to isolate PBMCs, and no further T cell sorting was done. RNA quality was checked with an Agilent 2100 Bioanalyzer and agarose gel, and concentration with a NanoDrop 2000.

These data were also filed under a second study, of T cells in Graves' hyperthyroidism and ophthalmopathy. According to the second study: Graves' hyperthyroidism was defined as stable when no progression to ophthalmopathy occurred over 18 months of follow-up. The hyperthyroidism patients were between 18 and 65 years old and newly diagnosed, with a disease duration of less than 2 months. Any patient with an uncontrolled infection, another autoimmune disease, pregnancy or lactation was excluded. Diagnoses relied on clinical symptoms, serum thyroxine and TRAb, thyroid ultrasound and orbital computed tomography. The TCR CDR3 was subjected to a first round of RT-PCR using the HTBI primer set and the Qiagen OneStep RT-PCR kit. Blood samples also contained most of the expanded thyroid clonotypes (frequency above 0.001), which suggests that blood repertoires may reflect thyroid immune responses. A 13 V-J signature model separated ophthalmopathy from stable hyperthyroidism, with roughly 88% sensitivity and just under 84% specificity in cross-validation and 80%/75% in testing. In validation, the model predicted progression to ophthalmopathy with approximately 69% sensitivity and 72% to 75% specificity, a median of 6.5 months before onset. A discovery cohort of approximately 100 patients, 43 with Graves' ophthalmopathy and roughly 59 with stable Graves' hyperthyroidism, was used to find distinguishing TCR V-J signatures. An independent validation cohort of around 19 hyperthyroidism patients and 17 patients who later progressed to ophthalmopathy tested prospective prediction of ophthalmopathy. The 95 to 100 discovery patients were divided at random into training and test sets in a 7:3 ratio. The study also compared thyroid tissue and blood T-cell repertoires from a handful of Graves' hyperthyroidism patients. Following sampling, methimazole starting at 30 mg daily was given to hyperthyroidism patients, and high-dose intravenous methylprednisolone was given to ophthalmopathy patients. Libraries were constructed in a second round of multiplex PCR, after which size selection and purification were performed. The libraries were sequenced on an Illumina HiSeq2000 using paired-end 100 bp reads. Raw data were processed with SOAPnuke, discarding reads with adapters, uncalled bases, mean Phred below 15, or no exact constant-primer or identifier match. High-quality paired reads were merged with COPE v1.2.5, and unique nucleotide sequences were defined as clonotypes. Clonotypes were aligned to IMGT TRBV, TRBD and TRBJ reference segments using MiTCR v1.1. Only V-J combinations with frequency above 0.0001, covering 99% to 99.2% of repertoires, were analysed. A TCS score was defined as the ratio of F50 (clonal expansion) to E x V (chaos), with BLOSUM62-based TCRdist applied between CDR3 peptides within each V-J. Welch's t-statistics and random forest reduced roughly 500 V-J features to 13, which were used in a naive Bayes classifier (R e1071). Sample size was not statistically predetermined, and investigators were not blinded to group allocation. TCR Vbeta CDR3 sequencing of 120 to 150 peripheral blood samples (over 40 ophthalmopathy, some 75 hyperthyroidism and roughly 17 progressor patients) is reported in the paper.

Sequencing was performed on peripheral blood mononuclear cells (PBMCs), taken at new diagnosis, from a patient treated with antithyroid drugs. The source of this sequence is a woman aged 35 to 60 with Graves disease. Donor details come from another sample of the same person, matched by shared clones. The rearranged segments are TRBV9 and TRBJ2-1; the D segment cannot be called with confidence. The DNA reads as follows: TGTGCCAGCAGCCCAGACCAGTCGAGGTACAATGAGCAGTTCTTC. Translated, this is CASSPDQSRYNEQFF.